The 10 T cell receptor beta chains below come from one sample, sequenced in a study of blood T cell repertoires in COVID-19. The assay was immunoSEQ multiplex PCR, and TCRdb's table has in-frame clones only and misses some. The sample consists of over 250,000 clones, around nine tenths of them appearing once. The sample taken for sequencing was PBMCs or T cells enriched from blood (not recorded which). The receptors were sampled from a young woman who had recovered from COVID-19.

CDR3 region: CASSYSRYPTYEQYF. For the CDR3, the DNA is TGTGCCAGCAGTTACTCACGCTACCCCACCTACGAGCAGTACTTC. The V and J genes are TRBV6-5 and TRBJ2-7; D unresolved. Trimming left V 0 bases short and J 2 bases short, with 11 bases between. Germline-derived CDR1 and CDR2 are MNHEY and SVGAGI. The CDR3 is 15 amino acids.

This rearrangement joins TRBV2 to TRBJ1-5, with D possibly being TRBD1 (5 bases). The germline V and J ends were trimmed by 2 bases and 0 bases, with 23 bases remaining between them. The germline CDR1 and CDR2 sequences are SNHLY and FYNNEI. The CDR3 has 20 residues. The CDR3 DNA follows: TGTGCCAGCAGTGAAAGAATGTGGGCAGGGATGTCTTCTAGCAATCAGCCCCAGCATTTT. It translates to CASSERMWAGMSSSNQPQHF.

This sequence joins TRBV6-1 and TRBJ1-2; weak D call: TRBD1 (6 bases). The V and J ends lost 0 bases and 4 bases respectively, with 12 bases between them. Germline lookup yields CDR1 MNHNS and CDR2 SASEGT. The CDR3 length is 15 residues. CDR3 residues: CASSEASDRFYGYTF. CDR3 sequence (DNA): TGTGCCAGCAGTGAAGCATCGGACAGATTCTATGGCTACACCTTC.

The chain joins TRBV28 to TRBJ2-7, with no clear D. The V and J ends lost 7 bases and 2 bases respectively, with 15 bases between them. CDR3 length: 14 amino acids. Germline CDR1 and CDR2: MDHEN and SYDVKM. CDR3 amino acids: CASTAKPLTYEQYF. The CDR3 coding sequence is TGTGCCAGCACCGCTAAGCCCTTGACCTACGAGCAGTACTTC. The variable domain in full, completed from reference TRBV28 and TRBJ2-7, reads DVKVTQSSRYLVKRTGEKVFLECVQDMDHENMFWYRQDPGLGLRLIYFSYDVKMKEKGDIPEGYSVSREKKERFSLILESASTNQTSMYLCASTAKPLTYEQYFGPGTRLTVT.

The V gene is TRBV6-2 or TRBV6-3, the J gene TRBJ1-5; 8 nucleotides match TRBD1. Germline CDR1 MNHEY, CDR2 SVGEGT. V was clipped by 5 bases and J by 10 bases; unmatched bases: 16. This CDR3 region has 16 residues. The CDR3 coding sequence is TGTGCCAGCAGTCCCGGACAGGGAGAAGGCCATCGTCCCCAGCATTTT. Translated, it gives CASSPGQGEGHRPQHF.

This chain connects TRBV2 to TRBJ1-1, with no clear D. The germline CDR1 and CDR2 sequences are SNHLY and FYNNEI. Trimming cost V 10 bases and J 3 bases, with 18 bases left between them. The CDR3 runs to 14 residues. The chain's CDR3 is CAIARPRRDTEAFF. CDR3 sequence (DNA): TGTGCCATCGCCCGGCCCCGGCGGGACACTGAAGCTTTCTTT. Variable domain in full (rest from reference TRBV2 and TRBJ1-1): EPEVTQTPSHQVTQMGQEVILRCVPISNHLYFYWYRQILGQKVEFLVSFYNNEISEKSEIFDDQFSVERPDGSNFTLKIRSTKLEDSAMYFCAIARPRRDTEAFFGQGTRLTVV.

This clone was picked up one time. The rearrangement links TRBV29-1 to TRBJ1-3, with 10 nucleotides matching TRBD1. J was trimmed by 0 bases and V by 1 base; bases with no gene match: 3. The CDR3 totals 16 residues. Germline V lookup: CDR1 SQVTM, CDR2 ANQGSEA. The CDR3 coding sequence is TGCAGCGTTGAAGTGGGACAGGGGTTCTCTGGAAACACCATATATTTT. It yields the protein CSVEVGQGFSGNTIYF.

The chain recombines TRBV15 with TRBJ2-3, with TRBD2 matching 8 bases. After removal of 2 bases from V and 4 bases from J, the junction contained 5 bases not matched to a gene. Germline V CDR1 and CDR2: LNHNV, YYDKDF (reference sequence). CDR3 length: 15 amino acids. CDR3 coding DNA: TGTGCCACCAGCAGACCCCGGGAGGGGGCAGATACGCAGTATTTT. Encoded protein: CATSRPREGADTQYF. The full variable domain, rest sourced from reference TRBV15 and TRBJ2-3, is DAMVIQNPRYQVTQFGKPVTLSCSQTLNHNVMYWYQQKSSQAPKLLFHYYDKDFNNEADTPDNFQSRRPNTSFCFLDIRSPGLGDTAMYLCATSRPREGADTQYFGPGTRLTVL.

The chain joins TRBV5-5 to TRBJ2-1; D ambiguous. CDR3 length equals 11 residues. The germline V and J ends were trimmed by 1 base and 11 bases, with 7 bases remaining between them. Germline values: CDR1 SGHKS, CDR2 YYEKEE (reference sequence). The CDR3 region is CASSLSQKQFF. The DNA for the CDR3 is TGTGCCAGCAGCTTGTCGCAGAAGCAGTTCTTC.

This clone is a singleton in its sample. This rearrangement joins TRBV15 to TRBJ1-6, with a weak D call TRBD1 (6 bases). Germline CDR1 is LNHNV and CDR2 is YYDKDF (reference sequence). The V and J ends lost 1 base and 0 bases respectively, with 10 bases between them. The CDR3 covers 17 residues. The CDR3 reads CATSRVTGSSYNSPLHF. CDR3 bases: TGTGCCACCAGCAGAGTAACAGGGAGCTCCTATAATTCACCCCTCCACTTT.